A selection of T cell receptor beta chains follows, all from one sample in a study of circulating CD8 cells and anti-PD-1 response in melanoma. TCRdb fed the reads into MiXCR, producing one record per CDR3 protein. Of around 500 distinct CDR3 sequences in the sample, about 8.8% were seen once. Specimen: CD8+ T cells from PBMCs, collected at baseline or after one month of anti-PD-1 therapy (not recorded which). The receptors here all came from a human donor with melanoma. The CDR3 runs from the conserved cysteine through the conserved F or W. The order of the fields is clone size, D gene, V gene, J gene, CDR3 DNA, CDR3 protein. The D gene is left open where the match is weak. Clone size, where shown, is once, few, many, or a class for clones that have expanded.

NA	TRBD1	TRBV28	TRBJ2-1	TGTGCCAGCAGTTTCCGACGGGACAGAACCGAGAGCTCCTACAATGAGCAGTTCTTC	CASSFRRDRTESSYNEQFF
large	NA	TRBV27	TRBJ2-1	TGTGCCAGCAGTTTCGGCTATGAGCAGTTCTTC	CASSFGYEQFF
medium-sized	NA	TRBV23-1	TRBJ2-7	TGCGCCAGCAGTCAATCAGTAGGCCACGAGCAGTACTTC	CASSQSVGHEQYF
large	NA	TRBV27	TRBJ1-5	TGTGCCAGCAGTCTCGGGAGCAATCAGCCCCAGCATTTT	CASSLGSNQPQHF
medium-sized	NA	TRBV7-2	TRBJ1-5	TGTGCCAGCAGCTTAGGTTTAAACAATCAGCCCCAGCATTTT	CASSLGLNNQPQHF
NA	NA	TRBV2	TRBJ2-7	TGTGCCAGCAGTCTTACACTAAACGAGCAGTACTTC	CASSLTLNEQYF
medium-sized	NA	TRBV19	TRBJ2-7	TGTGCCAGTAGTACCCAGCCGGACGGAGACGAGCAGTACTTC	CASSTQPDGDEQYF
large	TRBD1	TRBV6-2/TRBV6-3	TRBJ2-3	TGTGCCAGCACCCAGACAGGGGGCGAATTAGATACGCAGTATTTT	CASTQTGGELDTQYF
medium-sized	NA	TRBV19	TRBJ2-7	TGTGCCAGTAGTCTAGTCCGGACGGGCGAGCAGTACTTC	CASSLVRTGEQYF
large	NA	TRBV29-1	TRBJ2-4	TGCAGCGTTACCTGGGAGCAAAACATTCAGTACTTC	CSVTWEQNIQYF
medium-sized	NA	TRBV7-9	TRBJ2-5	TGTGCCAGCAGCTTAGTCCTAGATAGACAAGAGACCCAGTACTTC	CASSLVLDRQETQYF
medium-sized	TRBD2	TRBV19	TRBJ2-2	TGTGCCAGTAGTGACCCTTTTGAGCGGGGGAGCACCGGGGAGCTGTTTTTT	CASSDPFERGSTGELFF
large	TRBD1	TRBV12-3/TRBV12-4	TRBJ2-7	TGTGCCAGCAGACATGGGGGACAGGGGGACTACGAGCAGTACTTC	CASRHGGQGDYEQYF
large	TRBD1	TRBV4-1	TRBJ2-5	TGCGCCAGCAGCCAAGAGACAGGGGCCTTAGGGACCCAGTACTTC	CASSQETGALGTQYF
medium-sized	NA	TRBV4-3	TRBJ1-4	TGCGCCAGCAGCCAAGATTTCGCAGGCGGAGGGACTAATGAAAAACTGTTTTTT	CASSQDFAGGGTNEKLFF
large	NA	TRBV18	TRBJ1-3	TGTGCCACCCTTGACCCTGCCTCTGGAAACACCATATATTTT	CATLDPASGNTIYF
few	NA	TRBV28	TRBJ2-7	TGTGCCAGCAGTCCACTCTACGAGCAGTACTTC	CASSPLYEQYF
few	NA	TRBV19	TRBJ2-1	TGTGCCAGTAGTATTTACGCTTCAGTCGTCTACAATGAGCAGTTCTTC	CASSIYASVVYNEQFF
large	NA	TRBV12-5	TRBJ2-1	TGTGCTAGTGGATTTGGCGGGGGCCACTACAATGAGCAGTTCTTC	CASGFGGGHYNEQFF
medium-sized	TRBD2	TRBV30	TRBJ2-5	TGTGCCTGGAGTGTGGGAAGCGGGGGCCGGCTGTCGACCCAGTACTTC	CAWSVGSGGRLSTQYF